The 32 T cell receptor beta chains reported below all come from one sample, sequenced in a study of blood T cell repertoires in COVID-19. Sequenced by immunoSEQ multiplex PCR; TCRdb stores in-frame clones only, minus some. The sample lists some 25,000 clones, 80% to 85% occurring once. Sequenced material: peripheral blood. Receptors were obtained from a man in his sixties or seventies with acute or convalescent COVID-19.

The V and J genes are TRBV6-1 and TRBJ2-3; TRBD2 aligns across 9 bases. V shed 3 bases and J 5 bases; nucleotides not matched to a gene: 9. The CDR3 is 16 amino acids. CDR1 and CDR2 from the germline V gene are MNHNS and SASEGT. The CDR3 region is CASSEGAGLARDTQYF. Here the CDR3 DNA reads TGTGCCAGCAGTGAGGGTGCGGGACTAGCAAGAGATACGCAGTATTTT.

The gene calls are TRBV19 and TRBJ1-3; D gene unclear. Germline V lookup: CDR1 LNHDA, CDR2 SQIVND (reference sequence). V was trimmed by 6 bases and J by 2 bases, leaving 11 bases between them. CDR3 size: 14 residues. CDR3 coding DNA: TGTGCCAGTAGCCCCCAGCAGGCTGGAAACACCATATATTTT. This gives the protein CASSPQQAGNTIYF.

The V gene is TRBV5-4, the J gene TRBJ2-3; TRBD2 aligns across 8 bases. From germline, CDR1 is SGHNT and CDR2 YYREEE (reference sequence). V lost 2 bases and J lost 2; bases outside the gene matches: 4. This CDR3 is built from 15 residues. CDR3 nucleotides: TGTGCCAGCAGCTTTCGGGGGGGCCTCACAGATACGCAGTATTTT. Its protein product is CASSFRGGLTDTQYF.

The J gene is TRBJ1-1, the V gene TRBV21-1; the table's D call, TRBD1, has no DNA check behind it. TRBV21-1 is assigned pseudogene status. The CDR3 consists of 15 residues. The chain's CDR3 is CASSKAGTLNTEAFF. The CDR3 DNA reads TGTGCCAGCAGCAAAGCGGGCACCTTGAACACTGAAGCTTTCTTT.

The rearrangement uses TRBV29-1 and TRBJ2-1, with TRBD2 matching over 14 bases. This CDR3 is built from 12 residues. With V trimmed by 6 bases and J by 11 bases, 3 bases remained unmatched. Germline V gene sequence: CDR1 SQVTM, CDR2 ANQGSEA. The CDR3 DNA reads TGCAGCGTCGGGACTAGCGGGAGCCAGCAGTTCTTC. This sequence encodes CSVGTSGSQQFF.

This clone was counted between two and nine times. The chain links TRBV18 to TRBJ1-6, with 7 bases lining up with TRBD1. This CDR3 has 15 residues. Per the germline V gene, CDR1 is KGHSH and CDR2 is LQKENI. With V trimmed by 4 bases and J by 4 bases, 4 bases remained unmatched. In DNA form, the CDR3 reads TGTGCCAGCTCACAGACAGGGCCGTATAATTCACCCCTCCACTTT. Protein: CASSQTGPYNSPLHF.

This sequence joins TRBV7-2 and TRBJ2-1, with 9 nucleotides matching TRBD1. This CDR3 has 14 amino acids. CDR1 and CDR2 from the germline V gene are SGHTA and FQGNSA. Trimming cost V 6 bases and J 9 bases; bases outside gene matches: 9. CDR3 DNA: TGTGCCAGCAGGGGGACAGGGAGAGGGGGTGAGCAGTTCTTC. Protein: CASRGTGRGGEQFF.

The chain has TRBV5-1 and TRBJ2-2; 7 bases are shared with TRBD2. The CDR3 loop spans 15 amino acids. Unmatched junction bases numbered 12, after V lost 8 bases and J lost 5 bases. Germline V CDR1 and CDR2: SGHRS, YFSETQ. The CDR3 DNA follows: TGCGCCAGTACCTGGGTGCCCGGGGGGACCGGGGAGCTGTTTTTT. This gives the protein CASTWVPGGTGELFF.

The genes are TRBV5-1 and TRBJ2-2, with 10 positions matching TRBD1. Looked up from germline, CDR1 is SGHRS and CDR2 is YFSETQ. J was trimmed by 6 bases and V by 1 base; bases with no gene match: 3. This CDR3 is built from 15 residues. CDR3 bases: TGCGCCAGCAGCTTGTACGGACAGGGGGCCGGGGAGCTGTTTTTT. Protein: CASSLYGQGAGELFF.

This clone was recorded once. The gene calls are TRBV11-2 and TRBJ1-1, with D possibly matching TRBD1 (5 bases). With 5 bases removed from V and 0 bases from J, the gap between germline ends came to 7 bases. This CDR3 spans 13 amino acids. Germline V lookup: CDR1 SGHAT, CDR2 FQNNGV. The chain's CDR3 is CASSRGLNTEAFF. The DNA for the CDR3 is TGTGCCAGCAGCAGGGGTTTGAACACTGAAGCTTTCTTT.

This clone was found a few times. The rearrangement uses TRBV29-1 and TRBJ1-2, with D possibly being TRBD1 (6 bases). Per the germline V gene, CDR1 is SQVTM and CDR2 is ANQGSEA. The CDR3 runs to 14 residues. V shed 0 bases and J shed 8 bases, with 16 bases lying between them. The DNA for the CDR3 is TGCAGCGTTGAAGAGTTAGGGGGACCGGGCGGCTACACCTTC. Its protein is CSVEELGGPGGYTF.

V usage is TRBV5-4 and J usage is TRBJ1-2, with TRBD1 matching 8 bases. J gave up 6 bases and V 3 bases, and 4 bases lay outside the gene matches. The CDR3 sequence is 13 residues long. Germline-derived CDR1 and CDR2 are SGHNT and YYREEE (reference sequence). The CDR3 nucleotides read TGTGCCAGCAGCTCTGGACAGGGAAATGGCTACACCTTC. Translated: CASSSGQGNGYTF. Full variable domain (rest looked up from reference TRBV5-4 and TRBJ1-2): ETGVTQSPTHLIKTRGQQVTLRCSSQSGHNTVSWYQQALGQGPQFIFQYYREEENGRGNFPPRFSGLQFPNYSSELNVNALELDDSALYLCASSSGQGNGYTFGSGTRLTVV.

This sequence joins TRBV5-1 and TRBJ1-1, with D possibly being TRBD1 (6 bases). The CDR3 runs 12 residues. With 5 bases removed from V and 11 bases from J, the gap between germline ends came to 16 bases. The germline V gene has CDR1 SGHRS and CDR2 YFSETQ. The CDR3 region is CASSSQGLKAFF. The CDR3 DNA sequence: TGCGCCAGCAGTTCACAGGGTTTGAAGGCTTTCTTT.

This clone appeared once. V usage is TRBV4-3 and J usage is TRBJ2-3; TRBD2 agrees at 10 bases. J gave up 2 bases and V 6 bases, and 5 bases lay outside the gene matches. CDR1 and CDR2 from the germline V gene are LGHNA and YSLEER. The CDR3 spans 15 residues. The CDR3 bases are TGCGCCAGCAGTCTAGCGGGAGTCCCCACAGATACGCAGTATTTT. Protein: CASSLAGVPTDTQYF.

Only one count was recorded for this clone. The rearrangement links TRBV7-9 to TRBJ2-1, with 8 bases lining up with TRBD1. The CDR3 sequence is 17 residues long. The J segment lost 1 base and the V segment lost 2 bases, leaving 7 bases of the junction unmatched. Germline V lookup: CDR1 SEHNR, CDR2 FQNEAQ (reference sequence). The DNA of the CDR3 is TGTGCCAGCAGCTTAAGGTCCGGACAGGGTTCCTACAATGAGCAGTTCTTC. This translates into CASSLRSGQGSYNEQFF.

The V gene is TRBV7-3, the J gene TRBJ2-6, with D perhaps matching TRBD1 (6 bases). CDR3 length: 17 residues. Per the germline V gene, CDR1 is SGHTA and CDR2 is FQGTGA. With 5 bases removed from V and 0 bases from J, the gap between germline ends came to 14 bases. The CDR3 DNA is TGTGCCAGCAGCCCCCGAGGACAGAGCTCTGGGGCCAACGTCCTGACTTTC. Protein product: CASSPRGQSSGANVLTF.

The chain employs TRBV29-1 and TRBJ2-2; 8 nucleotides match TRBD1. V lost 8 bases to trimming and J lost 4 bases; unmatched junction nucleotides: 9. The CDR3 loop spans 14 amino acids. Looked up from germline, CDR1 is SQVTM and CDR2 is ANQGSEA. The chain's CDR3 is CSTRDRTSTGELFF. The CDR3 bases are TGCAGCACTAGGGACAGGACAAGCACCGGGGAGCTGTTTTTT.

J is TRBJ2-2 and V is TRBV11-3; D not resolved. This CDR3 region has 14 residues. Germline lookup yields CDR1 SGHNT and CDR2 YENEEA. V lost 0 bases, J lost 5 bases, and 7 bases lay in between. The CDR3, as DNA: TGTGCCAGCAGCTTAGATGTGAGGACCGGGGAGCTGTTTTTT. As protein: CASSLDVRTGELFF.

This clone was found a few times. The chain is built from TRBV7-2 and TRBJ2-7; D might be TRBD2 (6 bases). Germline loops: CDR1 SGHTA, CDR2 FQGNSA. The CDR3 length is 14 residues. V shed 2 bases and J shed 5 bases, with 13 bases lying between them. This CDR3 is CASSLNWGLNEQYF. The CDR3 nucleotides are TGTGCCAGCAGCTTAAATTGGGGACTCAACGAGCAGTACTTC.

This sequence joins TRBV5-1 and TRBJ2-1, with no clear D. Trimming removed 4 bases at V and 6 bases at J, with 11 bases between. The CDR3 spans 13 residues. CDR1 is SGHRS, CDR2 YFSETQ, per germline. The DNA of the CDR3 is TGCGCCAGCAGCGAGGCCGGCGGCAATGAGCAGTTCTTC. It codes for CASSEAGGNEQFF. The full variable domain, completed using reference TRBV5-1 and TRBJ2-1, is KAGVTQTPRYLIKTRGQQVTLSCSPISGHRSVSWYQQTPGQGLQFLFEYFSETQRNKGNFPGRFSGRQFSNSRSEMNVSTLELGDSALYLCASSEAGGNEQFFGPGTRLTVL.

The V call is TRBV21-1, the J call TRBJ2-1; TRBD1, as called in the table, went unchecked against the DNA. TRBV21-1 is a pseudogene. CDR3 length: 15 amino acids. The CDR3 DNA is TGTGCCAGCGTATGCAGTCTGCTTTCCTACAATGAGCAGTTCTTC. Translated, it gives CASVCSLLSYNEQFF.

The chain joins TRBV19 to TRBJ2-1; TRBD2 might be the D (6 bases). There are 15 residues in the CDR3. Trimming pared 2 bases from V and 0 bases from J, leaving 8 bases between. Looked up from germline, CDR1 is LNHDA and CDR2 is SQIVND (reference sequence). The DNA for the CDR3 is TGTGCCAGTAGTATACGGGAGACCTCCTACAATGAGCAGTTCTTC. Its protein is CASSIRETSYNEQFF. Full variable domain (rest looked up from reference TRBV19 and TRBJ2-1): DGGITQSPKYLFRKEGQNVTLSCEQNLNHDAMYWYRQDPGQGLRLIYYSQIVNDFQKGDIAEGYSVSREKKESFPLTVTSAQKNPTAFYLCASSIRETSYNEQFFGPGTRLTVL.

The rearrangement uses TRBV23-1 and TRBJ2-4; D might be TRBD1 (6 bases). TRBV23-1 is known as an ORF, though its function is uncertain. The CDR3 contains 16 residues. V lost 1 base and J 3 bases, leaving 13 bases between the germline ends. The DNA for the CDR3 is TGCGCCAGCAGTCAATACAGGGACGCGATCAAAAACATTCAGTACTTC. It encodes CASSQYRDAIKNIQYF.

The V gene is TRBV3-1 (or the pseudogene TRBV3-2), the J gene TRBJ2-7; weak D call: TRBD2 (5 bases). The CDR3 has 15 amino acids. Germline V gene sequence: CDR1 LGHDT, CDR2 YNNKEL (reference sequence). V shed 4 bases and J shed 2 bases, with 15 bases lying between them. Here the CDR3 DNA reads TGTGCCAGCAGCCTTTTGAGAGGGATAACCTACGAGCAGTACTTC. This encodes CASSLLRGITYEQYF.

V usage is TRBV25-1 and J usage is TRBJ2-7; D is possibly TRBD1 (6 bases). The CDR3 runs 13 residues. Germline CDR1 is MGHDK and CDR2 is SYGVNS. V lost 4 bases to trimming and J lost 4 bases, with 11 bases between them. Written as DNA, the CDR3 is TGTGCCAGCAGTGCCACAGGGAAGTACGAGCAGTACTTC. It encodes CASSATGKYEQYF.

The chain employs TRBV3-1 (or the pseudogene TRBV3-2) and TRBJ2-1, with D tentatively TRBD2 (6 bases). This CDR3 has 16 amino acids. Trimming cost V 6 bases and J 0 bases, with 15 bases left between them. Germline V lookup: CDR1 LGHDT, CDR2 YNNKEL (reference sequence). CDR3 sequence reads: CASRVAAGSSYNEQFF. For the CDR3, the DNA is TGTGCCAGCAGGGTAGCAGCGGGTAGCTCCTACAATGAGCAGTTCTTC.

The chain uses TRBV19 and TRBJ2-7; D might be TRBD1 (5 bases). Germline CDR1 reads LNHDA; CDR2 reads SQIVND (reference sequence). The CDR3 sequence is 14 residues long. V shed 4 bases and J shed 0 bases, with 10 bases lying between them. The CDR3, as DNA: TGTGCCAGTAGTAGGGGCGGCGCCTCCTACGAGCAGTACTTC. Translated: CASSRGGASYEQYF.

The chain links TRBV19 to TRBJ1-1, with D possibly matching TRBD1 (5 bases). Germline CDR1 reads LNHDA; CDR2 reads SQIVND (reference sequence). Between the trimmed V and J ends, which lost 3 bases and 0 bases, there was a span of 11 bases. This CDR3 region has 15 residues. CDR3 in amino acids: CASSIQGGLNTEAFF. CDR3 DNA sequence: TGTGCCAGTAGTATTCAGGGAGGCTTGAACACTGAAGCTTTCTTT.

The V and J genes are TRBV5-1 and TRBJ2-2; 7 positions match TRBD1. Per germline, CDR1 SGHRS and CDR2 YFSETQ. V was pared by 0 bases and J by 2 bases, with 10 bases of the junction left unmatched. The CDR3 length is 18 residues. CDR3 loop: CASSLAGTGQINTGELFF. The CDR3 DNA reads TGCGCCAGCAGCTTGGCCGGCACGGGACAGATTAACACCGGGGAGCTGTTTTTT.

The CDR3 nucleotides read TGTGCCAGCAGCTTGCCGGGGATGGGCGAGCAGTACTTC. Residues: CASSLPGMGEQYF. V gene TRBV5-4 combines with J gene TRBJ2-7, with D tentatively TRBD2 (5 bases). The germline V gene has CDR1 SGHNT and CDR2 YYREEE (reference sequence). The CDR3 loop spans 13 amino acids. V lost 1 base to trimming and J lost 6 bases, with 11 bases between them.

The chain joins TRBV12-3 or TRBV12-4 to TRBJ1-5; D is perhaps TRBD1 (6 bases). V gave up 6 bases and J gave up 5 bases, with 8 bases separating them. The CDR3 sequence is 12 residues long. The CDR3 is CASRYRDQPQHF. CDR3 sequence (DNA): TGTGCCAGCAGGTACAGGGATCAGCCCCAGCATTTT.

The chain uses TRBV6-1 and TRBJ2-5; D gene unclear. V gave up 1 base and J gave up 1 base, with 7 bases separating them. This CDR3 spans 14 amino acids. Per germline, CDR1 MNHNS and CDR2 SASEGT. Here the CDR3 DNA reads TGTGCCAGCAGTGAAGGGGCAGCCCAAGAGACCCAGTACTTC. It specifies CASSEGAAQETQYF.